This entry features one T cell receptor beta chain sequence. Its antigen is undetermined. This specimen comes from a study of naive and memory T cell subsets. Study outcomes and limitations: Naive repertoires, especially CD8, held a few larger clonotypes, possibly memory cells re-expressing CD45RA.

Both TRBC1 and TRBC2 were covered by a beta constant-region primer of two equimolar oligonucleotides. The ligated cDNA underwent four PCR rounds using SP2 and nested alpha and beta constant-region primers. TCRdb recomputed calls from the UMI-ligation and nested PCR reads with MiXCR, one row per CDR3 protein. The table shows about 160,000 distinct CDR3 sequences, with 22% occurring only once. CD4 T cells were positively selected, then CD8 T cells from the CD4-negative fraction. This CDR3 comprises 14 residues. Germline values: CDR1 SGHTA, CDR2 FQGNSA. V lost 7 bases to trimming and J lost 0 bases; unmatched junction nucleotides: 4.

The chain employs TRBV7-2 and TRBJ2-3; 7 bases map to TRBD1. The sequencing input was naive CD4+ T cells from blood. The clonotype comes from a human donor in good health. DNA of the CDR3: TGTGCCAGCACCCGGGACAGCAGCACAGATACGCAGTATTTT. Its protein is CASTRDSSTDTQYF.